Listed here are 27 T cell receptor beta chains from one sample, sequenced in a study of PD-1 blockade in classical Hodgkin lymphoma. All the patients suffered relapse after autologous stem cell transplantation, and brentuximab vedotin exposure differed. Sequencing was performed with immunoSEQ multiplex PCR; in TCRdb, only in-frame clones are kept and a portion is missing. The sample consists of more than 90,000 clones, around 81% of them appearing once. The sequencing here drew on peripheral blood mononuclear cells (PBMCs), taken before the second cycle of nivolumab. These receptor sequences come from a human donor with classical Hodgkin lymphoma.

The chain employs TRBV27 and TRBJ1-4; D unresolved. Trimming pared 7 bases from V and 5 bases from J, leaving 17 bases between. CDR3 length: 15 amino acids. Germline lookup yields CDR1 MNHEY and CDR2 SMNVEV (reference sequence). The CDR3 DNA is TGTGCCAGCACCTACTTTCCCCCACAGAATGAAAAACTGTTTTTT. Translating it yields CASTYFPPQNEKLFF.

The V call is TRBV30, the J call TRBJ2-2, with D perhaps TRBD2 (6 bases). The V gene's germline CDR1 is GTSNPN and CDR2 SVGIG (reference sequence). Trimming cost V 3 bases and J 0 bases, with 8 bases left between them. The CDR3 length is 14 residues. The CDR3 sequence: CAWRGGANTGELFF. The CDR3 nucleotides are TGTGCCTGGAGGGGAGGAGCGAACACCGGGGAGCTGTTTTTT.

CDR3 coding DNA: TGTGCCAGCAGTGAAAGGGCCTCGGGGGCCTACGAGCAGTACTTC. Its translation is CASSERASGAYEQYF. The chain is built from TRBV6-1 and TRBJ2-5; possibly TRBD2 for D (6 bases). The DNA end favors TRBJ2-7, so the J call may be wrong. Germline lookup yields CDR1 MNHNS and CDR2 SASEGT. CDR3 length equals 15 residues.

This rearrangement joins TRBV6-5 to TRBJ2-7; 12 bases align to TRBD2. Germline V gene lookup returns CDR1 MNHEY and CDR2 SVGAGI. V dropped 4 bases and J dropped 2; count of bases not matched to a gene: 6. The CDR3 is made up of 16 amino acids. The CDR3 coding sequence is TGTGCCAGCAGTTTGACTAGCGGGAGACGCGCCTACGAGCAGTACTTC. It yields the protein CASSLTSGRRAYEQYF.

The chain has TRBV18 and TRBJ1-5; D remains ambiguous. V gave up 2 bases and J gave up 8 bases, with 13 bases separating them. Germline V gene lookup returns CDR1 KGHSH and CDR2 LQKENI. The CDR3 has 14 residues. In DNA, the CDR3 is TGTGCCAGCTCACCAGGCGACCTCAAAGAGCCCCAGCATTTT. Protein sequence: CASSPGDLKEPQHF.

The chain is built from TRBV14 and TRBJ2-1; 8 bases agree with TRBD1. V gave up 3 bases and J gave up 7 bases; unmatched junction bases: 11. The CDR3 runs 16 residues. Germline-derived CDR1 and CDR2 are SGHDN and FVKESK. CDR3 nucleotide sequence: TGTGCCAGCAGCCACCCCCGGGACAGGTTCGAGAATGAGCAGTTCTTC. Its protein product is CASSHPRDRFENEQFF.

The CDR3 DNA reads TGTGCCAGCAGCCAGACAGTGGATGAAAAACTGTTTTTT. Translating gives CASSQTVDEKLFF. V is TRBV7-9 and J is TRBJ1-4; a possible D gene is TRBD1 (5 bases). Germline V lookup: CDR1 SEHNR, CDR2 FQNEAQ (reference sequence). V gave up 5 bases and J gave up 6 bases, with 10 bases separating them. The CDR3 spans 13 residues.

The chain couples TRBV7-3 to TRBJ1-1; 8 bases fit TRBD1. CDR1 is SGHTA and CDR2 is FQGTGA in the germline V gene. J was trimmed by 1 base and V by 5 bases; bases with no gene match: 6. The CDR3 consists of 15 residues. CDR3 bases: TGTGCCAGCAGCCAGCTAGGGACAGGGAACACTGAAGCTTTCTTT. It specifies CASSQLGTGNTEAFF.

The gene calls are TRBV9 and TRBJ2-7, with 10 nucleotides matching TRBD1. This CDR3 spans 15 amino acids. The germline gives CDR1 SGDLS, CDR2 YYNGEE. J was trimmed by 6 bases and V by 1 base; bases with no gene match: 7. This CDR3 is CASSVTGQGGLEQYF. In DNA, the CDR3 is TGTGCCAGCAGCGTAACAGGACAGGGGGGTCTCGAGCAGTACTTC. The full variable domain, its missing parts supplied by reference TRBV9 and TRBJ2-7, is DSGVTQTPKHLITATGQRVTLRCSPRSGDLSVYWYQQSLDQGLQFLIQYYNGEERAKGNILERFSAQQFPDLHSELNLSSLELGDSALYFCASSVTGQGGLEQYFGPGTRLTVT.

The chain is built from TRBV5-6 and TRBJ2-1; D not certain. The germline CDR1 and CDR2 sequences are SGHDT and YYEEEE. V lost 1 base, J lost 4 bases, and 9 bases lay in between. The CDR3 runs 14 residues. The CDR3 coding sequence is TGTGCCAGCAGCTTGCAGCGCTTATACAATGAGCAGTTCTTC. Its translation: CASSLQRLYNEQFF. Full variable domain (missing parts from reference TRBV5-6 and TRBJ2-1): DAGVTQSPTHLIKTRGQQVTLRCSPKSGHDTVSWYQQALGQGPQFIFQYYEEEERQRGNFPDRFSGHQFPNYSSELNVNALLLGDSALYLCASSLQRLYNEQFFGPGTRLTVL.

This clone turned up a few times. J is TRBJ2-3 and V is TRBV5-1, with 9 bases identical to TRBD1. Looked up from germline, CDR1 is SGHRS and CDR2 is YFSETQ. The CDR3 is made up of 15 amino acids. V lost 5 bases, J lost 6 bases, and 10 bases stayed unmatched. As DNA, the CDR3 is TGCGCCAGCAGTACAGGGGGCGGCGGTACTGATACGCAGTATTTT. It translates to CASSTGGGGTDTQYF.

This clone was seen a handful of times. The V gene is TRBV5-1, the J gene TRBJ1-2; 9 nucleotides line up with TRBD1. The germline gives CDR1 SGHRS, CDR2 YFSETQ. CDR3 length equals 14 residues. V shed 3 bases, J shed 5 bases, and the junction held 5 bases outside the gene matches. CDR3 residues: CASSSTGGAYGYTF. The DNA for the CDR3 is TGCGCCAGCAGCTCCACAGGGGGCGCTTATGGCTACACCTTC.

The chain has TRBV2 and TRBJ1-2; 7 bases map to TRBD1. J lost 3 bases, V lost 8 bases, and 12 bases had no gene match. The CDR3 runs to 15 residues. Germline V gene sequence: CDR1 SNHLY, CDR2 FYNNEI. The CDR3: CASSYATGYHYGYTF. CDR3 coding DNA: TGTGCCAGCTCCTACGCGACAGGGTATCACTATGGCTACACCTTC.

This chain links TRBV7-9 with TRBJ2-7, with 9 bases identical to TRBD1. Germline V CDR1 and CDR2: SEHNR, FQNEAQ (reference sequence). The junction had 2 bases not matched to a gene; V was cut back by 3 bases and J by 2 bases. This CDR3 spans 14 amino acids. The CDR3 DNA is TGTGCCAGCAGCTTGCGGGACAGGGCCTACGAGCAGTACTTC. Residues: CASSLRDRAYEQYF.

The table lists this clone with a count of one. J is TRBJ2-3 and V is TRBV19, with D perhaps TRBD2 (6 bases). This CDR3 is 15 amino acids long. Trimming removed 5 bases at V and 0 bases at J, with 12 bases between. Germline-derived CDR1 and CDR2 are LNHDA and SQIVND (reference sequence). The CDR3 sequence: CASSLLGTSTDTQYF. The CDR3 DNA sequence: TGTGCCAGTAGTCTCTTAGGGACTAGCACAGATACGCAGTATTTT.

The CDR3 region has the DNA TGTGCCCACCCGAGGTCGGGACTAGCGGGGGGGGCAGATACGCAGTATTTT. This encodes CAHPRSGLAGGADTQYF. The chain recombines TRBV30 with TRBJ2-3; 16 bases line up with TRBD2. Germline V gene lookup returns CDR1 GTSNPN and CDR2 SVGIG (reference sequence). Losses at the gene ends were 8 bases for V and 4 bases for J; bases not matched to a gene: 12. The CDR3 has 17 amino acids.

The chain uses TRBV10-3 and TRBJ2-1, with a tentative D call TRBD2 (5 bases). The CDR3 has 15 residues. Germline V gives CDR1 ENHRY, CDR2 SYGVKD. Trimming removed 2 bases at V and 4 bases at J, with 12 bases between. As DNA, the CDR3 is TGTGCCATCAGTGAGCAGAGAGGGCGATACAATGAGCAGTTCTTC. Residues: CAISEQRGRYNEQFF.

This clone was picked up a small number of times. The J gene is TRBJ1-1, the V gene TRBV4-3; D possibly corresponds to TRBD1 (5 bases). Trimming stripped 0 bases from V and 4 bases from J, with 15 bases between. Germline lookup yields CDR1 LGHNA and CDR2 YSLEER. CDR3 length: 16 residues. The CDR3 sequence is CASSQDSGGSGTEAFF. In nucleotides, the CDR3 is TGCGCCAGCAGCCAAGACTCTGGGGGGTCGGGCACTGAAGCTTTCTTT.

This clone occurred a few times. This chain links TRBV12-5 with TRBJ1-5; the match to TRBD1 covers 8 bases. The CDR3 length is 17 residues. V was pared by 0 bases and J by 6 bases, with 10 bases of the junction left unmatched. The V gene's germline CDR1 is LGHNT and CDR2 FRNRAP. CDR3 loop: CASGLVLWDRFAQPQHF. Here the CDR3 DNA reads TGTGCTAGTGGTTTGGTACTCTGGGACAGGTTTGCTCAGCCCCAGCATTTT.

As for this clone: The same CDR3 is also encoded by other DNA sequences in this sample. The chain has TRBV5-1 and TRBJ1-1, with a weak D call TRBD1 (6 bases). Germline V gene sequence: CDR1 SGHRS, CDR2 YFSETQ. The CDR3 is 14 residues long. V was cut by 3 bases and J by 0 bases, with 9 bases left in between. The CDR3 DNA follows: TGCGCCAGCAGCTCTGGACAGATGAACACTGAAGCTTTCTTT. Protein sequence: CASSSGQMNTEAFF. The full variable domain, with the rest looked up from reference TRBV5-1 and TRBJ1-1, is KAGVTQTPRYLIKTRGQQVTLSCSPISGHRSVSWYQQTPGQGLQFLFEYFSETQRNKGNFPGRFSGRQFSNSRSEMNVSTLELGDSALYLCASSSGQMNTEAFFGQGTRLTVV.

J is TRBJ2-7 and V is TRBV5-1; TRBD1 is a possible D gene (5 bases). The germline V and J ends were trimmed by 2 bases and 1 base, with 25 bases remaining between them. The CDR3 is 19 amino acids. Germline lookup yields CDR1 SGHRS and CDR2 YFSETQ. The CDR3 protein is CASSFSTVIRSSSSYEQYF. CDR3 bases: TGCGCCAGCAGCTTCTCGACAGTGATAAGGTCCTCGTCGTCCTACGAGCAGTACTTC.

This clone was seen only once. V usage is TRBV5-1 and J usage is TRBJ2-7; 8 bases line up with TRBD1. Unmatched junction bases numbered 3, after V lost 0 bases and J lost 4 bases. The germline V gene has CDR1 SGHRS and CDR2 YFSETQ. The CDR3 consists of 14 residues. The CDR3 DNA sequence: TGCGCCAGCAGCTTGGAAGGACAGGGATACGAGCAGTACTTC. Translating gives CASSLEGQGYEQYF. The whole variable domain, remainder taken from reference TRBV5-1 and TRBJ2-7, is KAGVTQTPRYLIKTRGQQVTLSCSPISGHRSVSWYQQTPGQGLQFLFEYFSETQRNKGNFPGRFSGRQFSNSRSEMNVSTLELGDSALYLCASSLEGQGYEQYFGPGTRLTVT.

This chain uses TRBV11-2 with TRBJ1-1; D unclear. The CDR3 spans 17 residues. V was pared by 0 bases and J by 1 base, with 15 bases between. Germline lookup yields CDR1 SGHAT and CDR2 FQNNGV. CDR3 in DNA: TGTGCCAGCAGCTTAGATCCTGTGGGTGGTCCGAACACTGAAGCTTTCTTT. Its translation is CASSLDPVGGPNTEAFF.

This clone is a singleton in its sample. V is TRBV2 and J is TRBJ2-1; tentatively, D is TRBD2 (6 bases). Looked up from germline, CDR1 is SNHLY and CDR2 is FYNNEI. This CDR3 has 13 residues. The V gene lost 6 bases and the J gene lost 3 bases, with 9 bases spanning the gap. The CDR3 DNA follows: TGTGCCAGCAGCGCGGGACTCTACAATGAGCAGTTCTTC. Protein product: CASSAGLYNEQFF. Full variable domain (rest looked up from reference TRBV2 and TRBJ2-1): EPEVTQTPSHQVTQMGQEVILRCVPISNHLYFYWYRQILGQKVEFLVSFYNNEISEKSEIFDDQFSVERPDGSNFTLKIRSTKLEDSAMYFCASSAGLYNEQFFGPGTRLTVL.

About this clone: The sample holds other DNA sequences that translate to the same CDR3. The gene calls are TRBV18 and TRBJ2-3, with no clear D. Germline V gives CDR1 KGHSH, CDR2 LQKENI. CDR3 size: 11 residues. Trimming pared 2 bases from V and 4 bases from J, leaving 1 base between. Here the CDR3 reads CASSPSDTQYF. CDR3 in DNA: TGTGCCAGCTCACCATCAGATACGCAGTATTTT.

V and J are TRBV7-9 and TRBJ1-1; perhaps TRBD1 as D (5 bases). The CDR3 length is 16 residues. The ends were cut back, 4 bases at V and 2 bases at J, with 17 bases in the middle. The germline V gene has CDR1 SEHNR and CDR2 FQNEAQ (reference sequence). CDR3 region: CASSSTPQGLNTEAFF. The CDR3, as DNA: TGTGCCAGCAGCTCCACCCCCCAGGGACTAAACACTGAAGCTTTCTTT.

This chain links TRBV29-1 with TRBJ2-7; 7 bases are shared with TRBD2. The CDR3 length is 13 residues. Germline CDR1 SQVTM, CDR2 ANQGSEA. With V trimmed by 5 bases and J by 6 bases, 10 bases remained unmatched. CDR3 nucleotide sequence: TGCAGCGTTTATGGCGGGAGCAAGGGCGAGCAGTACTTC. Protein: CSVYGGSKGEQYF.